Presented here are 18 T cell receptor beta chains from one specimen sequenced in a study of molecular identifiers for immune sequencing clone quantification. TCRdb re-called the PCR reads through MiXCR, storing one row per CDR3 protein. This table holds over 8,000 distinct CDR3 sequences, roughly a sixth found once. Sequencing was carried out using naive CD8+ T cells from blood, with Jurkat cell RNA spiked in. Stated subset: FACS-sorted CD8+CD4-CCR7+CD45RA+ naive T cells. The source of these receptors is a human donor in good health. Some libraries in this study had Jurkat cell RNA spiked in.

This clonotype was recorded many times. The chain employs TRBV24-1 and TRBJ2-2, with D possibly called TRBD1 or TRBD2 (5 bases each). Germline CDR1 and CDR2: KGHDR and SFDVKD. This CDR3 is 16 amino acids long. Trimming removed 0 bases at V and 2 bases at J, with 9 bases between. For the CDR3, the DNA is TGTGCCACCAGTGATTTGCGGGACGGTAACACCGGGGAGCTGTTTTTT. This encodes CATSDLRDGNTGELFF.

The chain recombines TRBV27 with TRBJ2-7, with D uncertain. The CDR3 loop spans 13 amino acids. Per the germline V gene, CDR1 is MNHEY and CDR2 is SMNVEV (reference sequence). Trimming cost V 3 bases and J 4 bases, with 10 bases left between them. The CDR3 bases are TGTGCCAGCAGTTTCGGACGGATGTACGAGCAGTACTTC. Amino acids: CASSFGRMYEQYF.

Notes on this clonotype: Being one base from a much bigger clone, this may be a read error. The V gene is TRBV28, the J gene TRBJ1-5; D is perhaps TRBD1 (6 bases). Germline CDR1 and CDR2: MDHEN and SYDVKM. Between the trimmed V and J ends, which lost 8 bases and 0 bases, there was a span of 17 bases. The CDR3 is 16 residues long. The CDR3 DNA reads as TGTGCCAGCGCCCTAAGGGGACAACTTAGCAATCAGCCCCAGCATTTT. It codes for CASALRGQLSNQPQHF.

In its sample, this clonotype is medium-sized. This chain uses TRBV2 with TRBJ2-7; the D gene could be TRBD1 or TRBD2 (5 bases each). Trimming removed 6 bases at V and 0 bases at J, with 12 bases between. The length of the CDR3 is 14 residues. Germline lookup yields CDR1 SNHLY and CDR2 FYNNEI. The CDR3 loop is CASRAWGSSYEQYF. The DNA for the CDR3 is TGTGCCAGCAGAGCCTGGGGGAGCTCCTACGAGCAGTACTTC.

This clonotype was counted at least ten times. The rearrangement links TRBV20-1 to TRBJ2-7; 8 nucleotides line up with TRBD2. This CDR3 is built from 14 residues. Germline-derived CDR1 and CDR2 are DFQATT and SNEGSKA (reference sequence). The J segment lost 3 bases and the V segment lost 3 bases, leaving 7 bases of the junction unmatched. CDR3 loop: CSASRAGVIYEQYF. The CDR3 DNA follows: TGCAGTGCTAGCAGAGCGGGAGTAATCTACGAGCAGTACTTC.

This clonotype is judged medium-sized. The rearrangement uses TRBV7-6 and TRBJ2-7, with D hard to call. Looked up from germline, CDR1 is SGHVS and CDR2 is FNYEAQ. This CDR3 region has 15 residues. Trimming took 0 bases from V and 6 from J, leaving 15 bases between them. CDR3 loop: CASSLAPESPPEQYF. CDR3 sequence (DNA): TGTGCCAGCAGCTTAGCCCCGGAATCCCCACCCGAGCAGTACTTC. Full variable domain (rest looked up from reference TRBV7-6 and TRBJ2-7): GAGVSQSPRYKVTKRGQDVALRCDPISGHVSLYWYRQALGQGPEFLTYFNYEAQQDKSGLPNDRFSAERPEGSISTLTIQRTEQRDSAMYRCASSLAPESPPEQYFGPGTRLTVT.

Concerning this clonotype: One end of the junction fails to match germline, which may point to a read error. The chain joins TRBV28 to TRBJ2-7; TRBD1 agrees at 8 bases. The length of the CDR3 is 13 residues. Germline V gives CDR1 MDHEN, CDR2 SYDVKM. The CDR3 DNA reads as TGTGCCAGCAGTCCCGGACAGGGCTACGAGCAGAACTTC. This encodes CASSPGQGYEQNF.

Comments on this clonotype: This sequence may be a read error, since a much larger clone differs from it by one base. The CDR3 region has the DNA TGTGCCAGCAGCCCCCTGCCAGGGGGGAATGATCAGTTCTTC. Its protein product is CASSPLPGGNDQFF. The chain joins TRBV14 to TRBJ2-1; TRBD1 is a possible D gene (7 bases). Germline lookup yields CDR1 SGHDN and CDR2 FVKESK. The CDR3 is 14 residues long.

This clonotype was recorded at least ten times. V gene TRBV7-8 combines with J gene TRBJ1-1, with D perhaps matching TRBD1 (6 bases). This CDR3 has 14 residues. V was pared by 4 bases and J by 2 bases, with 11 bases between. Per germline, CDR1 SGHVS and CDR2 FQNEAQ. CDR3 amino acids: CASSWTAPNTEAFF. The CDR3 DNA reads TGTGCCAGCAGCTGGACAGCTCCTAACACTGAAGCTTTCTTT.

The table lists this clonotype with many counts. The chain uses TRBV20-1 and TRBJ2-1; TRBD2 matches 8 bases. V trimming: 2 bases; J trimming: 4 bases; junction bases outside the gene matches: 10. The CDR3 is 16 amino acids. Looked up from germline, CDR1 is DFQATT and CDR2 is SNEGSKA (reference sequence). The CDR3 reads CSARPLLADFYNEQFF. CDR3 nucleotide sequence: TGCAGTGCTAGACCTTTACTAGCGGACTTTTACAATGAGCAGTTCTTC.

The table lists this clonotype with many counts. This chain joins TRBV14 and TRBJ2-7; D not resolved. CDR3 length: 11 residues. The germline V gene has CDR1 SGHDN and CDR2 FVKESK. Trimming removed 1 base at V and 5 bases at J, with 3 bases between. The CDR3 region is CASSQANEQYF. The CDR3 DNA sequence: TGTGCCAGCAGCCAAGCTAACGAGCAGTACTTC.

By sample share, this clonotype is medium-sized. The rearrangement links TRBV7-9 to TRBJ2-3, with 7 bases fitting TRBD2. V dropped 7 bases and J dropped 2; count of bases not matched to a gene: 12. Germline V gives CDR1 SEHNR, CDR2 FQNEAQ (reference sequence). The CDR3 spans 16 residues. CDR3 in amino acids: CASIPQRGTTTDTQYF. The DNA for the CDR3 is TGTGCCAGCATCCCCCAGCGGGGAACTACCACAGATACGCAGTATTTT.

The sample holds many counts of this clonotype. The CDR3 coding sequence is TGTGCCAGCAGAGGGACTATTACCTACGAGCAGTACTTC. It yields the protein CASRGTITYEQYF. The J gene is TRBJ2-7, the V gene TRBV7-9, with 7 bases fitting TRBD2. The trim removed 6 bases at V and 2 bases at J, leaving 4 bases unmatched. Germline V gives CDR1 SEHNR, CDR2 FQNEAQ (reference sequence). The length of the CDR3 is 13 residues.

The chain joins TRBV28 to TRBJ2-5; the D call may be TRBD1 or TRBD2 (5 bases each). The CDR3 covers 14 residues. Deletions cut 3 bases from V and 5 bases from J, with 13 bases between. Looked up from germline, CDR1 is MDHEN and CDR2 is SYDVKM. The CDR3 DNA reads TGTGCCAGCAGTTTGAGGGGTGGATCGGAGACCCAGTACTTC. Translation gives CASSLRGGSETQYF.

In this sample, this clonotype turned up a few times. The chain uses TRBV27 and TRBJ1-2; a possible D gene is TRBD1 (6 bases). In germline, CDR1 is MNHEY, CDR2 SMNVEV (reference sequence). V was shortened by 8 bases and J by 1 base, with 17 bases between the two germline ends. The CDR3 spans 15 residues. CDR3 nucleotide sequence: TGTGCCAGCGTACATGACAGGAGATTTAACTATGGCTACACCTTC. This sequence encodes CASVHDRRFNYGYTF.

The chain recombines TRBV7-6 with TRBJ2-2, with D maybe TRBD2 (6 bases). CDR1 and CDR2 from the germline V gene are SGHVS and FNYEAQ. This CDR3 is built from 14 residues. The V end was cut by 5 bases, the J end by 4 bases, with 11 bases between. The CDR3 here is CASSPAGPTGELFF. CDR3 nucleotides: TGTGCCAGCAGCCCCGCGGGACCCACCGGGGAGCTGTTTTTT.

As to this clonotype: The conserved closing phenylalanine or tryptophan is absent in this CDR3, likely reflecting a read error. The V and J genes are TRBV11-2 and TRBJ2-7; 16 nucleotides align to TRBD2. Per germline, CDR1 SGHAT and CDR2 FQNNGV. This CDR3 region has 15 residues. J was trimmed by 4 bases and V by 3 bases; bases with no gene match: 0. The CDR3, as DNA: TGTGCCAGCAGCTTGGGACTAGCGGGAGGGTACGAGCAGTACTAC. Its protein product is CASSLGLAGGYEQYY.

Details on this clonotype: One end of the junction varies from germline; a read error may be responsible. The chain has TRBV5-6 and TRBJ2-3; D might be TRBD1 (5 bases). CDR1 is SGHDT, CDR2 YYEEEE, per germline. The CDR3 is made up of 12 amino acids. The CDR3 here is CASSWGTDMQYF. As DNA, the CDR3 is TGTGCCAGCAGCTGGGGCACAGATATGCAGTATTTT.